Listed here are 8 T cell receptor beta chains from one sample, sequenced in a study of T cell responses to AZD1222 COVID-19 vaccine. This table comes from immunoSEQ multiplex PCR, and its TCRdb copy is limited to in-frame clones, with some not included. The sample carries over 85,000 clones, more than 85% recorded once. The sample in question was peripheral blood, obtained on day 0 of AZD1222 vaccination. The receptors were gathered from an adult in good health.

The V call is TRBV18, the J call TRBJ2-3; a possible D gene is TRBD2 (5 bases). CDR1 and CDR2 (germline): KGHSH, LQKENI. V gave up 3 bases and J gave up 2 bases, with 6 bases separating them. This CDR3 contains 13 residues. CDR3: CASSPGVTDTQYF. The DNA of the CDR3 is TGTGCCAGCTCACCCGGGGTCACAGATACGCAGTATTTT.

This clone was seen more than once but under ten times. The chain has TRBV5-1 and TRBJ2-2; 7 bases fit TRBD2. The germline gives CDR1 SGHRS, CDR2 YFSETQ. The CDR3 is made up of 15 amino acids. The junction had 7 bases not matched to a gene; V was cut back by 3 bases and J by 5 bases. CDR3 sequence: CASSWSGVRTGELFF. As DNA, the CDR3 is TGCGCCAGCAGCTGGAGCGGGGTGAGGACCGGGGAGCTGTTTTTT.

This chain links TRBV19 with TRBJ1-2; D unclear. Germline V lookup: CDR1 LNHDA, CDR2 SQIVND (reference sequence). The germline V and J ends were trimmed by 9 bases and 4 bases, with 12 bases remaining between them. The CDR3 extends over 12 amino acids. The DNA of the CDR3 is TGTGCCAGCCTTGGGGATACCTATGGCTACACCTTC. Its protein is CASLGDTYGYTF.

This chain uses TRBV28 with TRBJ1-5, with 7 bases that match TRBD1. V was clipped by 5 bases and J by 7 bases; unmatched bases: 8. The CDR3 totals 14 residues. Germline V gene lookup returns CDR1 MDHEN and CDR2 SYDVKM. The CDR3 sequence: CASSVDRVEQPQHF. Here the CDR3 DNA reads TGTGCCAGCAGTGTAGACAGGGTGGAACAGCCCCAGCATTTT.

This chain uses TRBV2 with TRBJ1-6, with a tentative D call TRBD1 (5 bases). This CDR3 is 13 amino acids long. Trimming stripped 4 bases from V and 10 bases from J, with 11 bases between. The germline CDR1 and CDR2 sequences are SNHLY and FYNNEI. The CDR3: CASSGGGKSPLHF. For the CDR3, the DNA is TGTGCCAGCAGTGGTGGGGGGAAATCACCCCTCCACTTT. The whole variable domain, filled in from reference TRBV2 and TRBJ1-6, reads EPEVTQTPSHQVTQMGQEVILRCVPISNHLYFYWYRQILGQKVEFLVSFYNNEISEKSEIFDDQFSVERPDGSNFTLKIRSTKLEDSAMYFCASSGGGKSPLHFGNGTRLTVT.

This CDR3 is CASGGTGEQPQHF. In DNA form, the CDR3 reads TGTGCCAGCGGGGGGACAGGGGAGCAACCCCAGCATTTT. V usage is TRBV2 and J usage is TRBJ1-5, with TRBD1 identical over 10 bases. This CDR3 contains 13 residues. The V gene end was trimmed by 8 bases and the J gene end by 10 bases; junction bases not matched to a gene: 8. Germline lookup yields CDR1 SNHLY and CDR2 FYNNEI.

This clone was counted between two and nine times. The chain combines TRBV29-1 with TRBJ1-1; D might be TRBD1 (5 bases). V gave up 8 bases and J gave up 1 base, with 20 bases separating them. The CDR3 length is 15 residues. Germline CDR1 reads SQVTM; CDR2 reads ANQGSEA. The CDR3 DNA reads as TGCAGCACCCGGGGAGTCGGGGGTTCGAACACTGAAGCTTTCTTT. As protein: CSTRGVGGSNTEAFF. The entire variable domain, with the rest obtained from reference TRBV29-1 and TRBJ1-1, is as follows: SAVISQKPSRDICQRGTSLTIQCQVDSQVTMMFWYRQQPGQSLTLIATANQGSEATYESGFVIDKFPISRPNLTFSTLTVSNMSPEDSSIYLCSTRGVGGSNTEAFFGQGTRLTVV.

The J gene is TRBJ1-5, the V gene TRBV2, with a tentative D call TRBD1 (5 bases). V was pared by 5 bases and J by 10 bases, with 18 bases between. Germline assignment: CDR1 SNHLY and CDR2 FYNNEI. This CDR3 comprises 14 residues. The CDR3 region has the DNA TGTGCCAGCAGTCTTACTAAAGGTGGGGCACCCCAGCATTTT. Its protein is CASSLTKGGAPQHF.